This T cell receptor (beta chain) emerged from a study of blood T cell repertoires in COVID-19 (dated by TCRdb to the early 2020s). About the full investigation: Samples covering the acute and convalescent phases of COVID-19 were provided by collaborators in the United States, Italy and Spain. The prospective study material was composed of cDNA or gDNA derived from T cells, B-cell-depleted T cells, or PBMCs. Deeply sampled blood TCRbeta repertoires from subjects exposed to, actively infected with, or recovered from COVID-19 were included in the dataset. A freely available public database, intended as a resource for researchers studying the immune response to SARS-CoV-2, is where the repertoires were released. Samples were obtained from the ongoing ImmuneRACE study (first 160 participants) and from roughly 1,300 subjects provided by 6 global collaborators. The sample metadata nearly always contained a de-identified subject ID, COVID-19 status, age in years and sex. Where available, HLA class I and class II types were taken from metadata supplied by the sample provider and were not determined by assay-based typing.

The immunoSEQ Assay, a bias-controlled multiplex PCR, was used to amplify TCRbeta CDR3 regions from genomic DNA. The authors processed their data as follows. Within the assay, amplification of reference gene primers was used to estimate how many nucleated cells each sample contained. Sequence reads were collapsed and filtered to measure the absolute abundance of every unique TCRbeta CDR3 rearrangement. For each sample, productive Simpson clonality was calculated by taking the square root of Simpson's diversity index across productive rearrangements. TCRdb carries this immuneACCESS record with in-frame sequences only. Its versions omit some clonotypes, under half of them owing to an unresolved V gene in the studies checked, with the rest unexplained. The DNA was the basis for D and trimming; V, J and clone size are from that table. The sample yields a few hundred thousand clones; approximately 89% were counted once. The leading ten clones occupy roughly 0.9% of the sample.

Including cysteine and phenylalanine, the CDR3 has 16 amino acids. Only the CDR3 DNA stays, 48 bases, in frame from base 1. CDR1 LGHNA and CDR2 YSLEER were looked up in the germline V gene. The germline ends are 20 bases apart after V is trimmed by 4 bases and J by 5 bases. In the prospective study, participants were roughly 18 to 100 years old, resided in fewer than 25 geographic areas of the United States, and were enrolled through a virtual design. To assign participants to cohorts, the prospective study relied on clinical history that participants themselves reported in a screening survey and a study questionnaire. A participant counted as exposed if, within 2 weeks of entering the study, that participant had been in contact with someone who had a PCR-confirmed or clinician-diagnosed COVID-19 case. In the prospective study, whole blood, serum and a nasopharyngeal or oropharyngeal swab were collected from each participant by mobile phlebotomists. Participants in the prospective study had the option to provide additional blood draws and questionnaires over a roughly two-month period. Before DNA extraction, blood samples from the prospective study were shipped at room temperature or frozen.

To note about this clone: Its antigen is still unknown. No much larger clonotype is one base removed from it; base qualities were not supplied.

Study-wide conclusions, independent of this receptor: The amount of clinical and demographic metadata varied by source and participant and was provided uncurated.

Sequencing was done on a sample of PBMCs or T cells enriched from blood (not recorded which). The clonotype was recovered from a woman aged 35 to 49 who had been exposed to COVID-19. This receptor chain uses TRBV4-3 and TRBJ2-5, with a tentative D gene TRBD2 over 6 matching bases. The CDR3 protein sequence reads: CASSPRRREVGETQYF. In nucleotides, the sequence is TGCGCCAGCAGCCCGAGACGGAGGGAGGTCGGGGAGACCCAGTACTTC.